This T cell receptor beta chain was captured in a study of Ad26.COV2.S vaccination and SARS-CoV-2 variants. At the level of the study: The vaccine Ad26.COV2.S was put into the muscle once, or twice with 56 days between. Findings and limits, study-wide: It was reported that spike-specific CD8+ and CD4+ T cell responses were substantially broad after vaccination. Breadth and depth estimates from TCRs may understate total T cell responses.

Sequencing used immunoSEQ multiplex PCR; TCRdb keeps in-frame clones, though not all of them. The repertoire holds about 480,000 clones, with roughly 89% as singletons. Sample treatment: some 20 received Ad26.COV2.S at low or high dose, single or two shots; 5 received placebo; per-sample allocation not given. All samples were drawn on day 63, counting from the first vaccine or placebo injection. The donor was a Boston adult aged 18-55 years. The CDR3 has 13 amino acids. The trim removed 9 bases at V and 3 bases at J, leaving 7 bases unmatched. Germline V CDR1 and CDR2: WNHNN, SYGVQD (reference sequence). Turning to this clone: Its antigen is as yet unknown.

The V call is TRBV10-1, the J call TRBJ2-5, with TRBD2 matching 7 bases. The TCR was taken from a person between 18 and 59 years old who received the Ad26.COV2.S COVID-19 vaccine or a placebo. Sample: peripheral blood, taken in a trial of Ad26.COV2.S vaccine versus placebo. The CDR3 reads CARSSGKEETQYF. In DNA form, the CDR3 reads TGCGCCAGATCGAGCGGGAAGGAAGAGACCCAGTACTTC.